The 20 T cell receptor beta chains below come from one sample, sequenced in a study of CD8+CD57+ T cells in acquired aplastic anemia. Only patients with CD8+CD57+ cell expansion on flow cytometry were chosen for sequencing. Genomic DNA was employed as the template in profiling TCR beta VDJ and CDR3. TCRdb re-called the reads with MiXCR, one entry per CDR3 protein. Among under 200,000 distinct CDR3 sequences listed, less than 60% were seen once. The sample was sorted CD4+, CD8+, or CD8+CD57+ T cells (not recorded which) from PBMCs. The receptor set was obtained from a human donor with aplastic anemia.

In this sample, this clonotype turned up many times. The gene calls are TRBV7-2 and TRBJ2-7, with 8 bases lining up with TRBD1. This CDR3 comprises 14 residues. Germline loops: CDR1 SGHTA, CDR2 FQGNSA. The junction had 5 bases not matched to a gene; V was cut back by 3 bases and J by 4 bases. In DNA, the CDR3 is TGTGCCAGCAGCTTTCAACAGGGGGGATACGAGCAGTACTTC. Translating it yields CASSFQQGGYEQYF.

In regard to this clonotype: A much larger clone is a single base away; this may be a read error. Lacking the conserved final phenylalanine or tryptophan, this CDR3 likely reflects a read error. The chain joins TRBV4-3 to TRBJ1-1; 10 nucleotides line up with TRBD1. The germline V gene has CDR1 LGHNA and CDR2 YSLEER. V gave up 0 bases and J gave up 7 bases; unmatched junction bases: 5. The CDR3 is made up of 15 amino acids. CDR3 bases: TGCGCCAGCAGCCAAGACGACAGGGGGCGGGTTGAAGCTTTCCTT. Its protein product is CASSQDDRGRVEAFL.

In its sample, this clonotype was seen many times. V and J are TRBV19 and TRBJ2-7; 9 positions match TRBD1. Germline V CDR1 and CDR2: LNHDA, SQIVND (reference sequence). V lost 7 bases, J lost 5 bases, and 6 bases stayed unmatched. This CDR3 comprises 13 residues. For the CDR3, the DNA is TGTGCCAGTAAAAGGACAGGGGCCAACGAGCAGTACTTC. It translates to CASKRTGANEQYF.

The chain uses TRBV11-3 and TRBJ2-7; the match to TRBD1 covers 7 bases. V lost 7 bases to trimming and J lost 3 bases; unmatched junction nucleotides: 9. Germline V lookup: CDR1 SGHNT, CDR2 YENEEA. The CDR3 contains 14 residues. The CDR3 coding sequence is TGTGCCAGCAACAACCGGACAGGCATCTACGAGCAGTACTTC. It encodes CASNNRTGIYEQYF.

In this sample, this clonotype turned up many times. This rearrangement joins TRBV20-1 to TRBJ2-1; 13 bases line up with TRBD2. The CDR3 sequence is 15 residues long. The V gene's germline CDR1 is DFQATT and CDR2 SNEGSKA (reference sequence). V gave up 5 bases and J gave up 5 bases; unmatched junction bases: 6. As DNA, the CDR3 is TGCAGTGCTGAGGGACTAGCGGGATTCGACAATGAGCAGTTCTTC. This encodes CSAEGLAGFDNEQFF.

The table lists this clonotype with many counts. The chain is built from TRBV20-1 and TRBJ2-2; no clear D gene. Germline V gives CDR1 DFQATT, CDR2 SNEGSKA (reference sequence). The CDR3 runs 14 residues. Trimming shortened V by 0 bases and J by 10 bases, and 15 bases separated the two germline ends. CDR3 DNA: TGCAGTGCTAGAGACCCGGGCGTAATCGTGGAGCTGTTTTTT. It encodes CSARDPGVIVELFF.

J is TRBJ1-1 and V is TRBV7-6; D is uncertain. Trimming removed 6 bases at V and 3 bases at J, with 11 bases between. Germline lookup yields CDR1 SGHVS and CDR2 FNYEAQ. The CDR3 loop spans 13 amino acids. The CDR3 reads CASRPDKYTEAFF. The CDR3 nucleotides read TGTGCCAGCAGACCTGACAAGTACACTGAAGCTTTCTTT.

This clonotype has at least ten counts. The chain combines TRBV29-1 with TRBJ1-2; D is uncertain. Germline assignment: CDR1 SQVTM and CDR2 ANQGSEA. V lost 7 bases and J lost 2, with 20 bases in between. The CDR3 spans 15 residues. The CDR3 is CSALLPRLVNYGYTF. CDR3 coding DNA: TGCAGCGCACTATTGCCCAGATTGGTAAACTATGGCTACACCTTC.

The V call is TRBV19, the J call TRBJ2-7, with D tentatively TRBD2 (6 bases). V was shortened by 3 bases and J by 5 bases, with 14 bases between the two germline ends. The V gene's germline CDR1 is LNHDA and CDR2 SQIVND (reference sequence). The CDR3 is made up of 14 amino acids. CDR3 region: CASSMGGNENEQYF. The CDR3 DNA is TGTGCCAGTAGTATGGGGGGTAATGAGAACGAGCAGTACTTC.

This chain joins TRBV29-1 and TRBJ2-1; 8 bases agree with TRBD1. The CDR3 sequence is 13 residues long. The J segment lost 5 bases and the V segment lost 5 bases, leaving 5 bases of the junction unmatched. Germline CDR1 SQVTM, CDR2 ANQGSEA. Written as DNA, the CDR3 is TGCAGCGTTCGGACAGGGACCCACAATGAGCAGTTCTTC. Its protein is CSVRTGTHNEQFF.

This clonotype was counted ten times or more. CDR3 sequence: CASSLEGPAWEQYF. The CDR3 region has the DNA TGTGCCAGCAGCTTGGAGGGACCGGCGTGGGAGCAGTACTTC. This chain connects TRBV5-5 to TRBJ2-7; D may match TRBD1 or TRBD2 (5 bases each). CDR3 length: 14 amino acids. V was clipped by 0 bases and J by 7 bases, with 14 bases between them. CDR1 and CDR2 (germline): SGHKS, YYEKEE (reference sequence).

V usage is TRBV19 and J usage is TRBJ1-3; D gene uncertain. Germline V gene lookup returns CDR1 LNHDA and CDR2 SQIVND (reference sequence). Trimming pared 7 bases from V and 0 bases from J, leaving 10 bases between. The CDR3 length is 14 residues. DNA for the CDR3: TGTGCCAGTACCGCAGTTAACTCTGGAAACACCATATATTTT. This gives the protein CASTAVNSGNTIYF.

Details on this clonotype: Relative to the germline gene, one junction end is altered; a read error may explain this. The V call is TRBV11-3, the J call TRBJ2-1; D is ambiguous. This CDR3 contains 10 residues. CDR1 and CDR2 from the germline V gene are SGHNT and YENEEA. The CDR3 sequence is CASRYNEQFF. For the CDR3, the DNA is TGCGCCAGCAGGTACAATGAGCAGTTCTTC.

The table lists this clonotype with many counts. The V and J genes are TRBV6-6 and TRBJ1-5, with D possibly TRBD1 on 6 matching bases. Germline V lookup: CDR1 MNHNY, CDR2 SVGAGI (reference sequence). V was pared by 6 bases and J by 2 bases, with 14 bases between. This CDR3 comprises 15 residues. The CDR3: CASSSFRGGNQPQHF. In DNA form, the CDR3 reads TGTGCCAGCAGCTCTTTCAGGGGAGGCAATCAGCCCCAGCATTTT.

Remarks on this clonotype: It may be a read error: a sequence one base away is much more abundant. CDR3 bases: TGTGCCAGCAGCCGAGGGGACAGCCTCTATGGCTACGCCTTC. Protein sequence: CASSRGDSLYGYAF. The gene calls are TRBV5-6 and TRBJ1-2; 7 positions agree with TRBD1. The germline CDR1 and CDR2 sequences are SGHDT and YYEEEE. The CDR3 contains 14 residues. Together with reference TRBV5-6 and TRBJ1-2, the CDR3 gives the full variable domain: DAGVTQSPTHLIKTRGQQVTLRCSPKSGHDTVSWYQQALGQGPQFIFQYYEEEERQRGNFPDRFSGHQFPNYSSELNVNALLLGDSALYLCASSRGDSLYGYAFGSGTRLTVV.

A single count supports this clonotype. The gene calls are TRBV7-2 and TRBJ1-5; no definite D call. Germline loops: CDR1 SGHTA, CDR2 FQGNSA. The CDR3 has 14 amino acids. With 2 bases removed from V and 7 bases from J, the gap between germline ends came to 12 bases. CDR3 amino acids: CASSLSPRGQPQHF. The CDR3 DNA reads TGTGCCAGCAGCTTAAGCCCACGTGGACAGCCCCAGCATTTT.

Regarding this clonotype: A much bigger clone sits one base away, suggesting this may be a read error. The chain links TRBV12-3 or TRBV12-4 to TRBJ1-4; the D gene is possibly TRBD1 (5 bases). This CDR3 has 15 residues. The DNA of the CDR3 is TGTTCCAGCTCCGGGACGATGCGTCGGAATGAAAAACTGTTTTTT. This codes for CSSSGTMRRNEKLFF.

This clonotype was seen just once. The chain carries TRBV6-5 and TRBJ1-6, with D unclear. This CDR3 comprises 15 residues. V lost 0 bases and J 7 bases, leaving 10 bases between the germline ends. Germline CDR1 and CDR2: MNHEY and SVGAGI. DNA for the CDR3: TGTGCCAGCAGTTACTCGACTGTCGCGAATTCACCCCTCCACTTT. Translation gives CASSYSTVANSPLHF.

The chain links TRBV10-1 to TRBJ2-2, with 15 bases matching TRBD2. With V trimmed by 4 bases and J by 6 bases, 9 bases remained unmatched. CDR1 WNHNN and CDR2 SYGVQD come from the germline V gene (reference sequence). The CDR3 contains 18 residues. The CDR3 spells CASSALGLAGGPPGELFF. The DNA for the CDR3 is TGCGCCAGCAGTGCTCTAGGACTAGCGGGAGGGCCTCCCGGGGAGCTGTTTTTT.

This clonotype was recorded at least ten times. The genes are TRBV12-3 or TRBV12-4 and TRBJ1-6; a weak D match, TRBD1 (6 bases). V was trimmed by 1 base and J by 6 bases, leaving 10 bases between them. The CDR3 is 15 residues long. CDR3 coding DNA: TGTGCCAGCAGTTTAGGCAGGGGTGTTAATTCACCCCTCCACTTT. Amino acids: CASSLGRGVNSPLHF.